This paragraph reports one T cell receptor beta chain. Two consecutive negative NP/OP PCR tests, clearance, or resolved symptoms defined Cohort 3 recovery. Here immunoSEQ multiplex PCR was the method, and the copy in TCRdb shows in-frame clones only, minus some. The sample lists about 370,000 clones; 80% to 90% were seen once. This sample is drawn from a study of blood T cell repertoires in COVID-19. Germline values: CDR1 MDHEN, CDR2 SYDVKM. There are 14 residues in the CDR3. Germline trimming cut 8 bases from V and 4 bases from J; bases unmatched to any gene: 7. The sequencing sample was made of PBMCs or T cells enriched from blood (not recorded which). The chain combines TRBV28 with TRBJ2-2, with 7 bases aligning to TRBD2. This TCR came from a man younger than 30 who had recovered from COVID-19. DNA of the CDR3: TGTGCCAGCTCGTCTAGCGGACCCACCGGGGAGCTGTTTTTT. The encoded protein is CASSSSGPTGELFF.